The TCR beta chain under discussion was sequenced for a study of OX40 agonist ivuxolimab in advanced cancers. Across the whole study: Participants, around 80% male, averaged 60 years of age, ranging from roughly 23 to 80. One hepatocellular carcinoma and a couple of cutaneous melanoma patients partially responded.

CDR1 is SGDLS and CDR2 is YYNGEE in the germline V gene. With V trimmed by 4 bases and J by 5 bases, 8 bases remained unmatched. The CDR3 is 14 amino acids. Broader study findings: The authors did not determine the antigen specificity of the expanded peripheral T cells. Clonal expansion in partial responders at 0.1-3.0 mg/kg ranked among the lowest.

Note on this clone: Antigen unknown.

Sequenced by immunoSEQ multiplex PCR; TCRdb stores in-frame clones only, minus some. This sample has about 28,000 clones, with approximately 83% found just once. The sequence was obtained from an adult with an advanced solid tumor such as melanoma, head and neck, liver or kidney cancer. The sample consisted of CD4+ or CD8+ T cells sorted from blood, taken in a trial of the OX40 agonist ivuxolimab. This rearrangement joins TRBV9 to TRBJ2-5; TRBD2 matches 7 bases. CDR3 region: CASSPRLALETQYF. The CDR3 DNA is TGTGCCAGCAGCCCTAGACTAGCCTTGGAGACCCAGTACTTC.